This passage covers 19 T cell receptor beta chains from one sample sequenced in a study of response to subunit inactivated influenza vaccine. Using its own MiXCR run on the RT-PCR reads, TCRdb lists one record per CDR3 protein. The table includes around 750,000 distinct CDR3 sequences, 21% detected once. The material sequenced was PBMCs from blood, taken around 5 days after vaccination. These receptors all stem from a man aged 45-60 years who received an inactivated influenza vaccine.

This clonotype was observed a few times. This rearrangement joins TRBV30 to TRBJ2-7; 10 nucleotides line up with TRBD2. The V segment lost 4 bases and the J segment 5 bases; nucleotides outside the gene matches: 2. The germline CDR1 and CDR2 sequences are GTSNPN and SVGIG (reference sequence). The CDR3 length is 12 residues. CDR3 DNA sequence: TGTGCCTGGAACCTAGCGGGGGACGAGCAGTACTTC. It specifies CAWNLAGDEQYF.

This chain connects TRBV20-1 to TRBJ2-5; tentative D call: TRBD2 (7 bases). V was trimmed by 6 bases and J by 1 base, leaving 18 bases between them. Per the germline V gene, CDR1 is DFQATT and CDR2 is SNEGSKA (reference sequence). There are 15 residues in the CDR3. The CDR3 here is CSAKEGGSFQETQYF. In DNA form, the CDR3 reads TGCAGTGCCAAAGAGGGGGGGAGCTTCCAAGAGACCCAGTACTTC.

The chain has TRBV28 and TRBJ2-5, with D hard to call. The CDR3 is made up of 14 amino acids. V lost 7 bases and J 0 bases, leaving 12 bases between the germline ends. The germline V gene has CDR1 MDHEN and CDR2 SYDVKM. The CDR3 DNA reads as TGTGCCAGCAAGAACAGCTTAAACCAAGAGACCCAGTACTTC. Protein product: CASKNSLNQETQYF.

DNA for the CDR3: TGTGCCAGCAGTCCGGACACGGGACATCGACAAGAGACCCAGTACTTC. Translated, it gives CASSPDTGHRQETQYF. The V gene is TRBV6-1, the J gene TRBJ2-5, with a weak D call TRBD1 (6 bases). The germline gives CDR1 MNHNS, CDR2 SASEGT. The germline V and J ends were trimmed by 5 bases and 2 bases, with 18 bases remaining between them. The CDR3 totals 16 residues.

V and J are TRBV11-2 and TRBJ2-1; D is unresolved. This CDR3 region has 12 residues. In germline, CDR1 is SGHAT, CDR2 FQNNGV. V gave up 5 bases and J gave up 6 bases, with 8 bases separating them. The CDR3, as DNA: TGTGCCAGCAGCCCCTATTTCAATGAGCAGTTCTTC. This encodes CASSPYFNEQFF.

CDR3 sequence reads: CASSPVGSSYEQYF. The CDR3 DNA is TGCGCCAGCAGCCCGGTTGGGTCCTCCTACGAGCAGTACTTC. The V and J genes are TRBV5-1 and TRBJ2-7; no definite D call. The CDR3 totals 14 residues. The germline CDR1 and CDR2 sequences are SGHRS and YFSETQ. Trimming pared 4 bases from V and 0 bases from J, leaving 11 bases between.

This clonotype showed up just a few times. In DNA form, the CDR3 reads TGCGCCAGCAGCCCGGGGGGAACCTCTAACTATGGCTACACCTTC. It encodes CASSPGGTSNYGYTF. The rearrangement links TRBV5-1 to TRBJ1-2; D may be TRBD1 (5 bases). The CDR3 sequence is 15 residues long. Germline assignment: CDR1 SGHRS and CDR2 YFSETQ. Between the trimmed V and J ends, which lost 4 bases and 0 bases, there was a span of 13 bases.

The chain is built from TRBV12-3 or TRBV12-4 and TRBJ2-3; D is undetermined. V was shortened by 2 bases and J by 6 bases, with 21 bases between the two germline ends. The CDR3 spans 17 residues. The chain's CDR3 is CASSLRTVLHITDTQYF. DNA of the CDR3: TGTGCCAGCAGTTTACGGACCGTTCTCCACATTACGGATACGCAGTATTTT.

This clonotype was seen a few times. V and J are TRBV15 and TRBJ2-5, with 7 bases matching TRBD2. The CDR3 runs to 16 residues. Per the germline V gene, CDR1 is LNHNV and CDR2 is YYDKDF (reference sequence). Trimming at V came to 0 bases and at J to 7 bases, leaving 11 bases not matched to a gene. For the CDR3, the DNA is TGTGCCACCAGCAGAGACCTGGGCGGGGGACGTAGGACCCAGTACTTC. This translates into CATSRDLGGGRRTQYF.

The chain uses TRBV5-5 and TRBJ2-7; D ambiguous. The CDR3 runs 12 residues. Germline CDR1 reads SGHKS; CDR2 reads YYEKEE (reference sequence). V lost 2 bases to trimming and J lost 6 bases, with 9 bases between them. CDR3 residues: CASSFGGAEQYF. CDR3 nucleotide sequence: TGTGCCAGCAGCTTCGGCGGTGCCGAGCAGTACTTC.

The chain has TRBV7-2 and TRBJ2-7; 8 positions agree with TRBD1. The CDR3 length is 14 residues. Trimming cost V 5 bases and J 3 bases; bases outside gene matches: 6. CDR1 is SGHTA, CDR2 FQGNSA, per germline. CDR3: CASSVQTGVYEQYF. The CDR3 coding sequence is TGTGCCAGCAGCGTCCAGACAGGGGTCTACGAGCAGTACTTC.

This clonotype was seen a single time. The CDR3 bases are TGCAGTGCTAGAGATGGAGGGGGCGCCTCCTACAATGAGCAGTTCTTC. Translated, it gives CSARDGGGASYNEQFF. The rearrangement links TRBV20-1 to TRBJ2-1; D possibly corresponds to TRBD1 (7 bases). The germline V gene has CDR1 DFQATT and CDR2 SNEGSKA (reference sequence). The CDR3 runs 16 residues. V lost 0 bases and J 0 bases, leaving 12 bases between the germline ends.

This clonotype has only one observation. For the CDR3, the DNA is TGTGCCAGCAGTGAACTAGCCGGGGAGACCCAGTACTTC. Residues: CASSELAGETQYF. The J gene is TRBJ2-5, the V gene TRBV6-1; D might be TRBD2 (5 bases). The V gene's germline CDR1 is MNHNS and CDR2 SASEGT. This CDR3 spans 13 amino acids. Trimming left V 2 bases short and J 5 bases short, with 9 bases between.

This rearrangement joins TRBV7-2 to TRBJ1-5; D may be TRBD1 (6 bases). The CDR3 is 15 amino acids. Between the trimmed V and J ends, which lost 5 bases and 4 bases, there was a span of 15 bases. The V gene's germline CDR1 is SGHTA and CDR2 FQGNSA. This CDR3 reads CASSAGDRWNQPQHF. In nucleotides, the CDR3 is TGTGCCAGCAGCGCGGGAGACAGGTGGAATCAGCCCCAGCATTTT.

The table lists this clonotype with a few counts. The chain recombines TRBV10-2 with TRBJ2-1; TRBD2 matches 8 bases. J lost 9 bases, V lost 6 bases, and 13 bases had no gene match. Germline lookup yields CDR1 WSHSY and CDR2 SAAADI. The CDR3 length is 15 residues. CDR3 sequence: CASREKGLVSSEQFF. DNA for the CDR3: TGCGCCAGCAGGGAGAAGGGACTAGTCTCCAGTGAGCAGTTCTTC.

The sample holds many counts of this clonotype. This sequence joins TRBV20-1 and TRBJ2-3; D remains ambiguous. There are 12 residues in the CDR3. The germline V gene encodes CDR1 DFQATT and CDR2 SNEGSKA (reference sequence). Trimming took 6 bases from V and 1 from J, leaving 8 bases between them. This CDR3 reads CSAGGRTDTQYF. CDR3 DNA: TGCAGTGCCGGTGGTCGCACAGATACGCAGTATTTT.

The chain is built from TRBV19 and TRBJ1-2; TRBD1 aligns across 11 bases. This CDR3 is built from 18 residues. Germline CDR1 LNHDA, CDR2 SQIVND (reference sequence). Trimming removed 5 bases from V and 2 bases from J; junction bases left unmatched: 13. The CDR3 here is CASSQGRGTGGENYGYTF. Here the CDR3 DNA reads TGTGCCAGTAGTCAAGGTCGCGGGACAGGGGGAGAAAACTATGGCTACACCTTC.

The chain uses TRBV20-1 and TRBJ2-1; D not resolved. The CDR3 runs 16 residues. V dropped 1 base and J dropped 3 bases, with 16 bases sitting between them. CDR1 DFQATT and CDR2 SNEGSKA come from the germline V gene (reference sequence). In DNA, the CDR3 is TGCAGTGCTAGAGGATTGGGCGGATTCAACTACAATGAGCAGTTCTTC. It codes for CSARGLGGFNYNEQFF.

This clonotype has more than one count but fewer than ten. This chain connects TRBV7-9 to TRBJ1-4, with D possibly matching TRBD1 (5 bases). The CDR3 length is 15 residues. The germline V and J ends were trimmed by 5 bases and 8 bases, with 18 bases remaining between them. Germline V lookup: CDR1 SEHNR, CDR2 FQNEAQ (reference sequence). This CDR3 is CASSQHRDSVEKLFF. CDR3 coding DNA: TGTGCCAGCAGCCAACATAGAGACAGCGTCGAAAAACTGTTTTTT.